This TCR beta chain was sequenced for a study of identical twins. TCRdb independently ran MiXCR on the 5' RACE reads; one entry per CDR3 protein. The sample yields some 570,000 distinct CDR3 sequences, more than 20% seen once. In addition, the sample was reused for a study of yellow fever vaccine responses in identical twins.

The origin of this receptor is a woman aged 18-29 years in good health. Sequenced sample: CD4+ T cells sorted from blood.

For the CDR3, the DNA is TGCAGCGTTCCCATTCATGCTAGTAGGGCAGATACGCAGTATTTT. It yields the protein CSVPIHASRADTQYF. J is TRBJ2-3 and V is TRBV29-1; unclear D gene. The CDR3 loop spans 15 amino acids. With 5 bases removed from V and 4 bases from J, the gap between germline ends came to 19 bases. CDR1 SQVTM and CDR2 ANQGSEA come from the germline V gene.